These 16 T cell receptor beta chains were all obtained from the same sample, sequenced in a study of beta chain features in type 1 diabetes. Of the isolated RNA, all was reverse transcribed, and so the sequenced material was expressed TCRB transcripts. TCRdb keeps only in-frame clones here, not all; method: immunoSEQ multiplex PCR. The sample includes 150,000 or so clones, around a tenth seen only once; the top ten take 0.68%. The sample taken for sequencing was central memory CD4+ T cells from blood. The receptors originated from a man aged 18 to 35 in good health.

Many counts were recorded for this clone. This chain joins TRBV7-9 and TRBJ2-1, with 9 bases aligning to TRBD2. The germline V gene encodes CDR1 SEHNR and CDR2 FQNEAQ (reference sequence). The CDR3 has 15 amino acids. V gave up 5 bases and J gave up 3 bases; unmatched junction bases: 5. The DNA for the CDR3 is TGTGCCAGCAGCCGTCCAGCGGGGGGCTACAATGAGCAGTTCTTC. This sequence encodes CASSRPAGGYNEQFF. The full variable domain, in which reference TRBV7-9 and TRBJ2-1 provide the parts outside the CDR3, is DTGVSQNPRHKITKRGQNVTFRCDPISEHNRLYWYRQTLGQGPEFLTYFQNEAQLEKSRLLSDRFSAERPKGSFSTLEIQRTEQGDSAMYLCASSRPAGGYNEQFFGPGTRLTVL.

This clone was seen more than once but under ten times. This chain connects TRBV11-2 to TRBJ1-6; 9 bases map to TRBD1. The CDR3 is 14 residues long. The J segment lost 10 bases and the V segment lost 5 bases, leaving 6 bases of the junction unmatched. Germline V gene sequence: CDR1 SGHAT, CDR2 FQNNGV. The CDR3 bases are TGTGCCAGCAGCATCAACAGGGGGCAATCACCCCTCCACTTT. Translation gives CASSINRGQSPLHF. Together with reference TRBV11-2 and TRBJ1-6, the CDR3 gives the full variable domain: EAGVAQSPRYKIIEKRQSVAFWCNPISGHATLYWYQQILGQGPKLLIQFQNNGVVDDSQLPKDRFSAERLKGVDSTLKIQPAKLEDSAVYLCASSINRGQSPLHFGNGTRLTVT.

The rearrangement links TRBV7-2 to TRBJ1-1, with D maybe TRBD1 (6 bases). This CDR3 is built from 14 residues. CDR1 is SGHTA, CDR2 FQGNSA, per germline. Trimming took 4 bases from V and 4 from J, leaving 13 bases between them. CDR3 region: CASSSQGLGTEAFF. The DNA of the CDR3 is TGTGCCAGCAGCTCTCAGGGGCTTGGCACTGAAGCTTTCTTT.

The rearrangement links TRBV9 to TRBJ1-2; D is unclear. The germline V gene has CDR1 SGDLS and CDR2 YYNGEE. Trimming cost V 0 bases and J 6 bases, with 6 bases left between them. This CDR3 contains 12 residues. This CDR3 is CASSVGGNGYTF. In DNA form, the CDR3 reads TGTGCCAGCAGCGTAGGAGGCAATGGCTACACCTTC.

This clone appeared a few times. The CDR3 nucleotides read TGTGCCAGCAGCCTCGGGACAGGGGAACCCGGGGAGCTGTTTTTT. Its translation is CASSLGTGEPGELFF. The chain couples TRBV7-2 to TRBJ2-2; TRBD1 aligns across 10 bases. The V segment lost 5 bases and the J segment 6 bases; nucleotides outside the gene matches: 6. The germline V gene encodes CDR1 SGHTA and CDR2 FQGNSA. The CDR3 is 15 amino acids. Combining the CDR3 with reference TRBV7-2 and TRBJ2-2 gives the whole variable domain GAGVSQSPSNKVTEKGKDVELRCDPISGHTALYWYRQSLGQGLEFLIYFQGNSAPDKSGLPSDRFSAERTGGSVSTLTIQRTQQEDSAVYLCASSLGTGEPGELFFGEGSRLTVL.

The V gene is TRBV5-6, the J gene TRBJ2-7, with D perhaps TRBD1 (5 bases). CDR3 length equals 13 residues. The V end lost 2 bases, the J end lost 9 bases, and 15 bases lay between the germline ends. CDR1 is SGHDT and CDR2 is YYEEEE in the germline V gene. The CDR3 here is CASSFARSGLQYF. The CDR3 DNA sequence: TGTGCCAGCAGCTTCGCCCGATCAGGGTTGCAGTACTTC.

This chain joins TRBV2 and TRBJ2-3; D not resolved. The V end lost 7 bases, the J end lost 5 bases, and 10 bases lay between the germline ends. The CDR3 extends over 12 amino acids. Per the germline V gene, CDR1 is SNHLY and CDR2 is FYNNEI. The CDR3 bases are TGTGCCAGCATGGAGTTGGGAGATACGCAGTATTTT. Translation gives CASMELGDTQYF.

In its sample, this clone was seen many times. V gene TRBV18 combines with J gene TRBJ1-1; tentative D call: TRBD1 (5 bases). The CDR3 contains 13 residues. The germline gives CDR1 KGHSH, CDR2 LQKENI. Deletions cut 0 bases from V and 11 bases from J, with 13 bases between. This chain's CDR3 is CASSPPEGPGAFF. The CDR3 DNA sequence: TGTGCCAGCTCACCACCGGAGGGGCCTGGGGCTTTCTTT.

The chain couples TRBV4-1 to TRBJ2-2; 10 bases agree with TRBD2. The CDR3 totals 17 residues. The V gene's germline CDR1 is MGHRA and CDR2 YSYEKL. Trimming removed 1 base from V and 1 base from J; junction bases left unmatched: 3. CDR3 loop: CASSQGASGGNTGELFF. The CDR3, as DNA: TGCGCCAGCAGCCAAGGGGCTAGCGGGGGGAACACCGGGGAGCTGTTTTTT.

In this sample, this clone turned up a few times. The CDR3 loop reads CSVQDSPANYGYTF. The CDR3 DNA reads TGCAGCGTCCAGGATTCACCAGCTAACTATGGCTACACCTTC. The chain couples TRBV29-1 to TRBJ1-2; no clear D. V was trimmed by 6 bases and J by 0 bases, leaving 14 bases between them. This CDR3 has 14 residues. Germline lookup yields CDR1 SQVTM and CDR2 ANQGSEA.

The rearrangement links TRBV7-9 to TRBJ1-6, with TRBD1 identical over 8 bases. Unmatched junction bases numbered 5, after V lost 3 bases and J lost 7 bases. CDR1 SEHNR and CDR2 FQNEAQ come from the germline V gene (reference sequence). This CDR3 has 15 amino acids. The CDR3 coding sequence is TGTGCCAGCAGCTTCCAGGGGGCCGGGAATTCACCCCTCCACTTT. Protein product: CASSFQGAGNSPLHF.

This clone was seen ten or more times. The chain links TRBV2 to TRBJ2-1; a weak D match, TRBD1 (6 bases). The CDR3 totals 12 residues. Germline V gene data show CDR1 as SNHLY and CDR2 as FYNNEI. The V end lost 5 bases, the J end lost 9 bases, and 11 bases lay between the germline ends. The CDR3: CASSLDSTEQFF. The DNA for the CDR3 is TGTGCCAGCAGTCTGGACAGCACTGAGCAGTTCTTC.

This sequence joins TRBV5-4 and TRBJ2-5; 13 bases fit TRBD2. The V gene end was trimmed by 0 bases and the J gene end by 5 bases; junction bases not matched to a gene: 4. Germline V lookup: CDR1 SGHNT, CDR2 YYREEE (reference sequence). The CDR3 contains 16 residues. CDR3 residues: CASSLELAGGTETQYF. As DNA, the CDR3 is TGTGCCAGCAGCTTGGAACTAGCGGGGGGGACGGAGACCCAGTACTTC.

The chain recombines TRBV4-3 with TRBJ1-5; the match to TRBD1 covers 9 bases. This CDR3 is 15 amino acids long. Germline V gene data show CDR1 as LGHNA and CDR2 as YSLEER. Trimming at V came to 2 bases and at J to 5 bases, leaving 4 bases not matched to a gene. The CDR3 region is CASSQQTGGYQPQHF. The CDR3 DNA sequence: TGCGCCAGCAGCCAACAAACAGGGGGCTATCAGCCCCAGCATTTT.

The V call is TRBV13, the J call TRBJ2-7; 9 bases agree with TRBD1. The CDR3 is 14 amino acids. The germline CDR1 and CDR2 sequences are PRHDT and FYEKMQ (reference sequence). The V gene end was trimmed by 5 bases and the J gene end by 2 bases; junction bases not matched to a gene: 4. CDR3 DNA: TGTGCCAGCAGCGGAAGGACAGGGGCCTACGAGCAGTACTTC. Encoded protein: CASSGRTGAYEQYF.

This clone was counted a few times. The chain combines TRBV6-1 with TRBJ1-2; D perhaps matches TRBD1 (5 bases). Germline loops: CDR1 MNHNS, CDR2 SASEGT. This CDR3 is built from 14 residues. The V gene lost 8 bases and the J gene lost 2 bases, with 15 bases spanning the gap. This chain's CDR3 is CASHNPTVNYGYTF. In nucleotides, the CDR3 is TGTGCCAGCCATAATCCGACAGTCAACTATGGCTACACCTTC.